This T cell receptor beta chain was recorded in a study of patients and donors after allogeneic stem cell transplantation. The germline CDR1 and CDR2 sequences are DFQATT and SNEGSKA (reference sequence). The CDR3 length is 13 residues. V trimming: 5 bases; J trimming: 1 base; junction bases outside the gene matches: 3. This clonotype was picked up a small number of times. TCRdb processed the RT-PCR reads anew with MiXCR; each CDR3 protein has one entry. The sample carries 17,000 or so distinct CDR3 sequences, 27% recorded once. This sequence originates from a human donor who was either an allogeneic HSCT recipient or a stem cell or donor lymphocyte infusion donor (not recorded which). It is not recorded whose cells these are; they may come from a transplant donor. The gene calls are TRBV20-1 and TRBJ1-1, with TRBD1 identical over 8 bases. Source material: blood, either unsorted or a sorted T cell fraction (not recorded which). Written as DNA, the CDR3 is TGCAGTGCTTTCGACAGGGGGAACACTGAAGCTTTCTTT. Protein sequence: CSAFDRGNTEAFF.